This TCR beta chain stems from a study of graft-versus-host responses after intestinal transplantation. The wider study: Tacrolimus plus steroids were given to all recipients for about three years, preceded by anti-thymocyte globulin induction.

This clone was seen more than once but under ten times. Its matching antigen is unknown. The assay was immunoSEQ multiplex PCR, and TCRdb's table has in-frame clones only and misses some. The sample yields fewer than 60,000 clones, about 81% seen once. Trimming took 1 base from V and 7 from J, leaving 7 bases between them. In germline, CDR1 is MNHNY, CDR2 SVGAGI (reference sequence). This CDR3 contains 12 residues. This TCR derives from a human donor who was the organ donor for an intestinal transplant. The J gene is TRBJ1-1, the V gene TRBV6-6; D gene unclear. The starting material was unstimulated CD4+ T cells sorted from spleen or lymph node cells, obtained before transplant. CDR3 sequence: CASSYYRVEAFF. The CDR3 nucleotides read TGTGCCAGCAGTTACTACCGCGTTGAAGCTTTCTTT.